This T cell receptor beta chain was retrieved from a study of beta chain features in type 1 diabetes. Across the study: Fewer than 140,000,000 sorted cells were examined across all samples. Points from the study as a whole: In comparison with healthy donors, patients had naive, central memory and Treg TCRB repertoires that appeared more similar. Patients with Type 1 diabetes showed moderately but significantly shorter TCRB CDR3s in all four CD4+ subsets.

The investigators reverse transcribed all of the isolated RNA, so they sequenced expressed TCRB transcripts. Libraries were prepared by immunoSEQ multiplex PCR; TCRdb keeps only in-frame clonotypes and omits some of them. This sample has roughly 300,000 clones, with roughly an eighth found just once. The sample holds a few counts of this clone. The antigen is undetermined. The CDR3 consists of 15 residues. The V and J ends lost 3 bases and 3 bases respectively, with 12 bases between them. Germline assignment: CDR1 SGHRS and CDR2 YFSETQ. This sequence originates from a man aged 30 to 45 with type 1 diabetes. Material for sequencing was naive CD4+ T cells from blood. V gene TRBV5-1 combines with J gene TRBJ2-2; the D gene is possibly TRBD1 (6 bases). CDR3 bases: TGCGCCAGCAGCTGGAGTCCAGGGGACACCGGGGAGCTGTTTTTT. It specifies CASSWSPGDTGELFF.